This T cell receptor (beta chain) was profiled in a study of technical replicates of blood from a handful of donors. From germline, CDR1 is SNHLY and CDR2 FYNNEI. CDR3 length: 12 residues. Trimming removed 8 bases from V and 2 bases from J, with 10 bases in between. Using immunoSEQ multiplex PCR, the repertoire was profiled, and TCRdb retains in-frame clones only, with some absent. This sample has around 80,000 clones; approximately 94% occur once, and the top ten carry around 0.41%. This TCR derives from a human donor in good health. The V call is TRBV2, the J call TRBJ2-7; D is possibly TRBD1 (5 bases). The specimen was T cells isolated from PBMCs. CDR3 bases: TGTGCCAGCGACAGCTACCCCTACGAGCAGTACTTC. Residues: CASDSYPYEQYF. The full variable domain, its missing parts supplied by reference TRBV2 and TRBJ2-7, is EPEVTQTPSHQVTQMGQEVILRCVPISNHLYFYWYRQILGQKVEFLVSFYNNEISEKSEIFDDQFSVERPDGSNFTLKIRSTKLEDSAMYFCASDSYPYEQYFGPGTRLTVT.